The T cell receptor beta chain described here comes from a study of T cells in localized non-small cell lung cancer. Produced via immunoSEQ multiplex PCR; TCRdb's table is partial and in-frame only. The sample lists 8,500 to 14,000 clones, 25% to 30% occurring once. The sequencing used lung tumor tissue, collected before any cancer treatment. This TCR was sampled from a man between 40 and 70 years old with stage I lung adenocarcinoma.

The CDR3 region is CASRTGGWYGYTF. The CDR3, as DNA: TGTGCCAGTCGGACAGGGGGCTGGTATGGCTACACCTTC. The rearrangement joins TRBV9 to TRBJ1-2, with 11 bases fitting TRBD1. From germline, CDR1 is SGDLS and CDR2 YYNGEE. There are 13 residues in the CDR3. J lost 5 bases, V lost 8 bases, and 5 bases had no gene match.